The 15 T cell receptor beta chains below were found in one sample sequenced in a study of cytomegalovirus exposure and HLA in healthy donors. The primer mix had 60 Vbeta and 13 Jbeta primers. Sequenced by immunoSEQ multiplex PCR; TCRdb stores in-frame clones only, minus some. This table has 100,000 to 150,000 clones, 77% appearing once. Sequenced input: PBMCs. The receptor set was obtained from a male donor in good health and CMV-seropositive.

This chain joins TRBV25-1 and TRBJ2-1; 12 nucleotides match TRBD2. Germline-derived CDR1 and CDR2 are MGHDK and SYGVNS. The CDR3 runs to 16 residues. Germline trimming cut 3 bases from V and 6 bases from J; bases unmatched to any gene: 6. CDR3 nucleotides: TGTGCCAGCAGTGAGGCTAGCGGGAGGGCTGGCAATGAGCAGTTCTTC. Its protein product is CASSEASGRAGNEQFF. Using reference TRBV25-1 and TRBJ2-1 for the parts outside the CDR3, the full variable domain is EADIYQTPRYLVIGTGKKITLECSQTMGHDKMYWYQQDPGMELHLIHYSYGVNSTEKGDLSSESTVSRIRTEHFPLTLESARPSHTSQYLCASSEASGRAGNEQFFGPGTRLTVL.

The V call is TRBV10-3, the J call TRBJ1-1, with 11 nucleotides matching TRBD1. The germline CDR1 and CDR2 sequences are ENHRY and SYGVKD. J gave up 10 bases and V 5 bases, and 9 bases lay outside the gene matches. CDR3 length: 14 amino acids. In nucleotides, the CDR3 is TGTGCCATCAGTCCGGGACAGGGGGTGAGTGTAGCTTTCTTT. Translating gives CAISPGQGVSVAFF.

The CDR3 sequence is CASSLELLSYNEQFF. In DNA, the CDR3 is TGCGCCAGCAGCTTGGAACTTCTTTCCTACAATGAGCAGTTCTTC. This chain links TRBV5-1 with TRBJ2-1; no clear D gene. The CDR3 has 15 residues. Germline CDR1 and CDR2: SGHRS and YFSETQ. Trimming removed 0 bases from V and 1 base from J, with 8 bases in between.

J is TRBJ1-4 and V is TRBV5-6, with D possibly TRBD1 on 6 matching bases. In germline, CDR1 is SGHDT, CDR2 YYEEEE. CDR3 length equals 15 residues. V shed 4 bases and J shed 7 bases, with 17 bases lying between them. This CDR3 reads CASSRGTGPTEKLFF. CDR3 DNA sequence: TGTGCCAGCAGCCGCGGCACAGGGCCCACTGAAAAACTGTTTTTT.

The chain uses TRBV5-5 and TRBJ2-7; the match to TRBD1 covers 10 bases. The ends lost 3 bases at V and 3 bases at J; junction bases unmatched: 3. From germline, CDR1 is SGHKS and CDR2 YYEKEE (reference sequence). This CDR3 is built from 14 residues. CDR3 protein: CASSSGTGVYEQYF. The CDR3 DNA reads TGTGCCAGCAGCTCCGGGACAGGGGTCTACGAGCAGTACTTC. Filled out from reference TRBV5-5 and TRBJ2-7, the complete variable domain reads DAGVTQSPTHLIKTRGQQVTLRCSPISGHKSVSWYQQVLGQGPQFIFQYYEKEERGRGNFPDRFSARQFPNYSSELNVNALLLGDSALYLCASSSGTGVYEQYFGPGTRLTVT.

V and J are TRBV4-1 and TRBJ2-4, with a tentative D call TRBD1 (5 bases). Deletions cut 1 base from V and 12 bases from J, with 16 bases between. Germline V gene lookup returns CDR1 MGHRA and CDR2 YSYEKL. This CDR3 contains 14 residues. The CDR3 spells CASSQVQDAYSQYF. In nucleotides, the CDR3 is TGCGCCAGCAGCCAAGTACAGGATGCGTACAGTCAGTACTTC.

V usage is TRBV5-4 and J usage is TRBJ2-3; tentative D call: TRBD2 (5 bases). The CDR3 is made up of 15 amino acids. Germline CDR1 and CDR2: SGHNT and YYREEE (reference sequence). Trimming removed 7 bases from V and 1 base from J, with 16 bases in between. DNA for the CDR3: TGTGCCAGCGCAGGAGACTATCGGGGCACAGATACGCAGTATTTT. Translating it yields CASAGDYRGTDTQYF.

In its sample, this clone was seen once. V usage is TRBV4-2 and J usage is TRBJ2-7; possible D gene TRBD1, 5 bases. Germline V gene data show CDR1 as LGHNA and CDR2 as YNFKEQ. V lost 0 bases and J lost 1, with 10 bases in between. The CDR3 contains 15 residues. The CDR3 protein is CASSQEVTDSYEQYF. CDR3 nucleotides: TGTGCCAGCAGCCAAGAAGTGACAGATTCCTACGAGCAGTACTTC.

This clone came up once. The CDR3 DNA reads as TGTGCCAGCAGCCCTGACAGCCCCGGATATGGCTACACCTTC. Translated, it gives CASSPDSPGYGYTF. The chain carries TRBV7-9 and TRBJ1-2; D perhaps matches TRBD1 (5 bases). The CDR3 totals 14 residues. Trimming took 5 bases from V and 5 from J, leaving 15 bases between them. Germline loops: CDR1 SEHNR, CDR2 FQNEAQ (reference sequence). Looking up the rest from reference TRBV7-9 and TRBJ1-2 gives the full variable domain: DTGVSQNPRHKITKRGQNVTFRCDPISEHNRLYWYRQTLGQGPEFLTYFQNEAQLEKSRLLSDRFSAERPKGSFSTLEIQRTEQGDSAMYLCASSPDSPGYGYTFGSGTRLTVV.

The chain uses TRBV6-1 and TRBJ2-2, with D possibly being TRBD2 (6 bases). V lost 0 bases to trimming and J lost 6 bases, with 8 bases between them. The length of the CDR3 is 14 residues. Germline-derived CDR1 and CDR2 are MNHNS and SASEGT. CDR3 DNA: TGTGCCAGCAGTGAAGCAGGGGAGGCCGGGGAGCTGTTTTTT. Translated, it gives CASSEAGEAGELFF.

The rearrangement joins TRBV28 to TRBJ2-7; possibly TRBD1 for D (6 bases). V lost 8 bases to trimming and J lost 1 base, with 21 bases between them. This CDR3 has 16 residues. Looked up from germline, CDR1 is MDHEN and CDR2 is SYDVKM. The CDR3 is CASGSAAGVTSYEQYF. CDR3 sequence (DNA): TGTGCCAGCGGGTCCGCGGCAGGGGTCACTTCCTACGAGCAGTACTTC.

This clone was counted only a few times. CDR3 loop: CAWSVAGVGEQFF. DNA of the CDR3: TGTGCCTGGAGTGTAGCGGGGGTGGGTGAGCAGTTCTTC. This sequence joins TRBV30 and TRBJ2-1, with TRBD2 identical over 8 bases. The germline gives CDR1 GTSNPN, CDR2 SVGIG (reference sequence). This CDR3 contains 13 residues. V shed 0 bases, J shed 9 bases, and the junction held 4 bases outside the gene matches.

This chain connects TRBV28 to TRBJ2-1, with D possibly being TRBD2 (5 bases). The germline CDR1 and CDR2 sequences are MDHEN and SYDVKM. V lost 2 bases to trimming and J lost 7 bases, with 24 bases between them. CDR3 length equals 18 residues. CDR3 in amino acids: CASSLVPPSGDPGNEQFF. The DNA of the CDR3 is TGTGCCAGCAGTTTAGTTCCCCCCTCTGGGGATCCGGGGAATGAGCAGTTCTTC. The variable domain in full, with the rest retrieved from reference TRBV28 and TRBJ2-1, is DVKVTQSSRYLVKRTGEKVFLECVQDMDHENMFWYRQDPGLGLRLIYFSYDVKMKEKGDIPEGYSVSREKKERFSLILESASTNQTSMYLCASSLVPPSGDPGNEQFFGPGTRLTVL.

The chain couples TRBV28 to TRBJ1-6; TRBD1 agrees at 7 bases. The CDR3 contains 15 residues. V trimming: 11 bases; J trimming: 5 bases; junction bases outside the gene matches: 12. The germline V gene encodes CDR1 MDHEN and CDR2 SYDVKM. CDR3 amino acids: CAPHPQTGNNSPLHF. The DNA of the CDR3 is TGTGCCCCCCACCCCCAGACAGGGAATAATTCACCCCTCCACTTT.

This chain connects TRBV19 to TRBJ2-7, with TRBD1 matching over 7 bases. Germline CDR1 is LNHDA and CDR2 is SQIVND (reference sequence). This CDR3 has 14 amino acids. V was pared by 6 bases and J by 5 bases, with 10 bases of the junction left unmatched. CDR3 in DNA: TGTGCCAGTAGCCGAACCGGGACAGTTAACGAGCAGTACTTC. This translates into CASSRTGTVNEQYF.